Presented here are 2 T cell receptor beta chains from one specimen sequenced in a study of T cells after yellow fever vaccination. TCRdb itself ran the 5' RACE reads through MiXCR, one entry per CDR3 protein. The data show 120,000 or so distinct CDR3 sequences, under 9% seen once. The material was CD8+ T cells sorted from PBMCs, obtained on the day of the yellow fever booster vaccination. All receptors derive from a man aged 18-30 years who received the YFV17D yellow fever vaccine.

The genes are TRBV7-9 and TRBJ2-1; 11 bases agree with TRBD1. The germline gives CDR1 SEHNR, CDR2 FQNEAQ (reference sequence). Trimming at V came to 5 bases and at J to 3 bases, leaving 9 bases not matched to a gene. CDR3 size: 17 residues. This CDR3 reads CASSPPGQGAIYNEQFF. CDR3 nucleotides: TGTGCCAGCAGCCCTCCCGGACAGGGGGCGATCTACAATGAGCAGTTCTTC.

This clonotype showed up just a few times. For the CDR3, the DNA is TGTGCCAGCAGCTCCCCGGTGTCAGGGGGATCTGGTGAGCAGTTCTTC. Protein product: CASSSPVSGGSGEQFF. The genes are TRBV7-2 and TRBJ2-1, with 7 bases identical to TRBD1. The trim removed 4 bases at V and 9 bases at J, leaving 15 bases unmatched. This CDR3 has 16 residues. CDR1 is SGHTA, CDR2 FQGNSA, per germline.